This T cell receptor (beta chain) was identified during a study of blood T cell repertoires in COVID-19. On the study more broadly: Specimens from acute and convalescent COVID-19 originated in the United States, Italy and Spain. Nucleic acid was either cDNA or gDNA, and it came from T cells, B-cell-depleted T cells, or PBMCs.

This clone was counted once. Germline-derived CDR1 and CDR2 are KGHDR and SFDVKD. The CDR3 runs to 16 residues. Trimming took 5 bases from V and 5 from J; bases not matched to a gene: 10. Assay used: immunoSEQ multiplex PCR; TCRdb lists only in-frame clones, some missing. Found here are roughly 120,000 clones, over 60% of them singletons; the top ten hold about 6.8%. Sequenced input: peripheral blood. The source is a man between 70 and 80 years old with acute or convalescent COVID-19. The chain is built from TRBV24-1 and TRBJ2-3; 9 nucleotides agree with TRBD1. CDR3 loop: CATSAPGQGIEDTQYF. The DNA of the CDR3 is TGTGCCACCAGTGCCCCGGGACAGGGCATAGAAGATACGCAGTATTTT.